The rows below give T cell receptor beta chains drawn from one sample of a study of T cell changes during pregnancy in multiple sclerosis. The assay was immunoSEQ multiplex PCR, and TCRdb's table has in-frame clones only and misses some. The sample contains 43,000 or so clones, about 90% of which appear only once. This sample comprised peripheral blood, obtained in the first trimester of pregnancy. All receptors come from a female donor with multiple sclerosis, enrolled in a pregnancy study. CDR3s include the opening cysteine and the closing phenylalanine or tryptophan. The D gene is left open where the match is weak. Expanded clones get a size class; other rows say once, few or many, or leave the size out.

clone size	V gene	D gene	J gene	CDR3 DNA	CDR3 protein
.	TRBV7-2	.	TRBJ2-3	TGTGCCAGCAGCTACAATAGTGCGGGGCCAGATACGCAGTATTTT	CASSYNSAGPDTQYF
.	TRBV12-2	.	TRBJ2-2	TGTGCAAGTCGCTTAGGCCCCCGAGGGCCCGGGGAGCTGTTTTTT	CASRLGPRGPGELFF
.	TRBV6-5	.	TRBJ2-7	TGTGCCAGCTGGGAGCCTGTAGGGGAGCAGTACTTC	CASWEPVGEQYF
.	TRBV7-7	.	TRBJ2-1	TGTGCTAGCAGCTTAGTTCCGAGCTCCTACAATGAGCAGTTCTTC	CASSLVPSSYNEQFF
.	TRBV27	TRBD1	TRBJ2-1	TGTGCCAGCAGTTTTGGGGACAGGGGGCGAGATGAGCAGTTCTTC	CASSFGDRGRDEQFF
.	TRBV30	.	TRBJ2-2	TGTGCCTGGAGTGTCGGGGTACCCGGGGAGCTGTTTTTT	CAWSVGVPGELFF
once	TRBV6-5	.	TRBJ2-3	TGTGCCAGCAGTTACTCGCCGGGGAGAACAGATACGCAGTATTTT	CASSYSPGRTDTQYF
.	TRBV5-6	.	TRBJ1-6	TGTGCCAGCAGCTTGCGGGTCTATAATTCACCCCTCCACTTT	CASSLRVYNSPLHF
.	TRBV2	.	TRBJ1-6	TGTGCCTTTCGCCAGGGTATGTCTTCACCCCTCCACTTT	CAFRQGMSSPLHF
.	TRBV2	.	TRBJ1-1	TGTGCCAGCAGAACCTTGGGGCAGGGGAGTGAAGCTTTCTTT	CASRTLGQGSEAFF
.	TRBV30	.	TRBJ1-4	TGTGCCTGGAGTACTACCCGTTGGGGGGGAAATGAAAAACTGTTTTTT	CAWSTTRWGGNEKLFF
.	TRBV11-3	.	TRBJ1-2	TGTGCCAGCAGCTTAAAGCGGGCGGAGGGCTACACCTTC	CASSLKRAEGYTF
.	TRBV10-3	TRBD1	TRBJ2-3	TGTGCCATCAAGGGACAGGGCCCAGATACGCAGTATTTT	CAIKGQGPDTQYF
.	TRBV5-6	.	TRBJ1-2	TGTGCCAGCAGCTTGGGACAGGCGTCCTATGGCTACACCTTC	CASSLGQASYGYTF
.	TRBV5-4	.	TRBJ2-3	TGTGCCAGCAGCTTGCCAGGGAGCACAGATACGCAGTATTTT	CASSLPGSTDTQYF
.	TRBV6-4	.	TRBJ1-4	TGTGCCAGCAGTTTCGGAAGGGGAGGGGGAACTAATGAAAAACTGTTTTTT	CASSFGRGGGTNEKLFF
.	TRBV9	TRBD1	TRBJ1-2	TGTGCCAGCAGCGTAGGAGGGGGCAATTACGGCTACACCTTC	CASSVGGGNYGYTF
.	TRBV11-2	TRBD1	TRBJ1-3	TGTGCCAGCAGCTTTAGACAGGGGGCACTTGGAAACACCATATATTTT	CASSFRQGALGNTIYF
.	TRBV11-2	.	TRBJ1-1	TGTGCCAGCAGCTTAGACAGTATTACTGAAGCTTTCTTT	CASSLDSITEAFF
.	TRBV5-4	.	TRBJ2-2	TGTGCCAGCAGCCCAGGGGACCGGCGGGGGGAGCTGTTTTTT	CASSPGDRRGELFF
.	TRBV9	TRBD1	TRBJ2-7	TGTGCCAGCAGCGTAGAAGCAGGGACAGCCTACGAGCAGTACTTC	CASSVEAGTAYEQYF
few	TRBV7-3	.	TRBJ1-1	TGTGCCAGCAGCTTAACGGGAGGGAACACTGAAGCTTTCTTT	CASSLTGGNTEAFF
many	TRBV6-1	.	TRBJ2-3	TGTGCCAGCAGTGAAGCGATCCAGGGGGGAACAGATACGCAGTATTTT	CASSEAIQGGTDTQYF